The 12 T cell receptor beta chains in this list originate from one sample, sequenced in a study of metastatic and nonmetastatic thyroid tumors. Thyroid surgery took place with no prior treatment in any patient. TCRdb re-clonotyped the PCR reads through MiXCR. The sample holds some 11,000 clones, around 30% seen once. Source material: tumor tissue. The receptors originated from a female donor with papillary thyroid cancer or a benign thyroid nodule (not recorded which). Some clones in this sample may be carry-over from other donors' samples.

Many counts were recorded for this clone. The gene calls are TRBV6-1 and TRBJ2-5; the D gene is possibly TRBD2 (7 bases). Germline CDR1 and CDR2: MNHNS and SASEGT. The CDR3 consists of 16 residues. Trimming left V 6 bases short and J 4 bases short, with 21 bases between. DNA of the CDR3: TGTGCCAGCAGCCCCCCCCGGCGAGGGGGGGCAGAGACCCAGTACTTC. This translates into CASSPPRRGGAETQYF.

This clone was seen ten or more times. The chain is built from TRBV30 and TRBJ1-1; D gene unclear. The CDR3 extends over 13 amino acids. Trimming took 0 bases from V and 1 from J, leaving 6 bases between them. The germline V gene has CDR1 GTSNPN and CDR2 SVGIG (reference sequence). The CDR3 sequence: CAWSVIGNTEAFF. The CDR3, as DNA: TGTGCCTGGAGTGTAATAGGGAACACTGAAGCTTTCTTT.

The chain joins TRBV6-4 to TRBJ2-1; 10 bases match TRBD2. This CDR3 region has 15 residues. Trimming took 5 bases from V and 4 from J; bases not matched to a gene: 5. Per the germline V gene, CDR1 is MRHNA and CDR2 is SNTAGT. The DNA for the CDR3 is TGTGCCAGCAGTCCAGGGACTAGCGAGTACAATGAGCAGTTCTTC. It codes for CASSPGTSEYNEQFF.

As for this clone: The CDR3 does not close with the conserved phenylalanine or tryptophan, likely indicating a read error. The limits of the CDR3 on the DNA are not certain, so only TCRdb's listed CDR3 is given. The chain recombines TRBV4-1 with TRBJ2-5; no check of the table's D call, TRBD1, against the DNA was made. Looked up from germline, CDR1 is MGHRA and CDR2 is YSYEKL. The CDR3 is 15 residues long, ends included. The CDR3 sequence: CARQLAGGRGQEAWL.

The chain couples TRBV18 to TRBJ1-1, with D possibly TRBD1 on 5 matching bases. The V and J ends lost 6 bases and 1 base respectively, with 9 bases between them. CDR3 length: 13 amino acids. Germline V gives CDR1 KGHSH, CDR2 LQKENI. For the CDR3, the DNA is TGTGCCAGCTCCGCGGACAAGAACACTGAAGCTTTCTTT. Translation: CASSADKNTEAFF.

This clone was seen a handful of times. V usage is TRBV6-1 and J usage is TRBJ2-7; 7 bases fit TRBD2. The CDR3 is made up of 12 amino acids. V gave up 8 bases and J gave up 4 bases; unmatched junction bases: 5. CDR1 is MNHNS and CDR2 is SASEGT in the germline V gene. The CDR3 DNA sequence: TGTGCCAGCGGGGAGGGGAGGTACGAGCAGTACTTC. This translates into CASGEGRYEQYF.

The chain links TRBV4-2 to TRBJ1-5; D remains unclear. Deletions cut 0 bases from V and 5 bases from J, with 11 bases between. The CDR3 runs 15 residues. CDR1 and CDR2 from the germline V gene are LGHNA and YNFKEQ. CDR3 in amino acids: CASSQDEGRDQPQHF. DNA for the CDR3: TGTGCCAGCAGCCAAGACGAGGGCCGCGATCAGCCCCAGCATTTT.

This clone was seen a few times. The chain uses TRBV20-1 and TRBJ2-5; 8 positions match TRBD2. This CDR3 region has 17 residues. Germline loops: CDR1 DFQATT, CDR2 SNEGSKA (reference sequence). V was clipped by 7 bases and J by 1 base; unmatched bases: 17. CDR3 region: CSGVSGLAGQLQETQYF. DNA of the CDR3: TGCAGTGGGGTCAGTGGGCTAGCGGGCCAACTCCAAGAGACCCAGTACTTC.

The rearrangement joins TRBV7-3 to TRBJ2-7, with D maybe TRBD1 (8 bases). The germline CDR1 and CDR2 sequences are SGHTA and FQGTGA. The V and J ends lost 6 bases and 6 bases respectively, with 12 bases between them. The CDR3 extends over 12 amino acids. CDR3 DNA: TGTGCCAGCAGTACAGGGGGGGCCGAGCAGTACTTC. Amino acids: CASSTGGAEQYF.

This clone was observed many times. CDR3 protein: CASRDSQETQYF. The CDR3 bases are TGTGCCAGCAGAGACAGTCAAGAGACCCAGTACTTC. This chain joins TRBV6-1 and TRBJ2-5; weak D call: TRBD1 (5 bases). V was shortened by 6 bases and J by 2 bases, with 7 bases between the two germline ends. The CDR3 extends over 12 amino acids. Looked up from germline, CDR1 is MNHNS and CDR2 is SASEGT.

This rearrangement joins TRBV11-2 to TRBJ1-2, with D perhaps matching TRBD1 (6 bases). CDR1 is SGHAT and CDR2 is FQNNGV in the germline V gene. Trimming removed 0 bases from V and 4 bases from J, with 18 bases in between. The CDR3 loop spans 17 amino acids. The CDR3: CASSLDLVRGYRYGYTF. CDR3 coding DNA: TGTGCCAGCAGCTTAGATCTTGTGAGGGGGTACCGCTATGGCTACACCTTC. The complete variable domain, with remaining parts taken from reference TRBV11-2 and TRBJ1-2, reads EAGVAQSPRYKIIEKRQSVAFWCNPISGHATLYWYQQILGQGPKLLIQFQNNGVVDDSQLPKDRFSAERLKGVDSTLKIQPAKLEDSAVYLCASSLDLVRGYRYGYTFGSGTRLTVV.

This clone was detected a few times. CDR3 sequence reads: CATGLARSYEQYF. The CDR3 DNA reads as TGTGCCACCGGACTGGCGCGCTCCTACGAGCAGTACTTC. This chain uses TRBV15 with TRBJ2-7; possibly TRBD2 for D (5 bases). This CDR3 is 13 amino acids long. V lost 8 bases, J lost 0 bases, and 11 bases lay in between. Germline values: CDR1 LNHNV, CDR2 YYDKDF (reference sequence). Looking up the rest from reference TRBV15 and TRBJ2-7 gives the full variable domain: DAMVIQNPRYQVTQFGKPVTLSCSQTLNHNVMYWYQQKSSQAPKLLFHYYDKDFNNEADTPDNFQSRRPNTSFCFLDIRSPGLGDTAMYLCATGLARSYEQYFGPGTRLTVT.